These 21 T cell receptor beta chains came from one sample sequenced in a study of control samples from healthy donors and cancer patients. Produced via immunoSEQ multiplex PCR; TCRdb's table is partial and in-frame only. The sample shows about 170,000 clones, over 85% of them seen only once. Sequenced sample: blood. These receptors were taken from a man aged 25-40 years in good health.

The chain uses TRBV2 and TRBJ1-6; TRBD1 might be the D (6 bases). Germline values: CDR1 SNHLY, CDR2 FYNNEI. The CDR3 length is 16 residues. V was pared by 7 bases and J by 9 bases, with 22 bases between. The CDR3 DNA follows: TGTGCCAGCATCCAATTCGCGGGACATCAGACTTCACCCCTCCACTTT. Residues: CASIQFAGHQTSPLHF.

The V and J genes are TRBV14 and TRBJ1-2; D not certain. With 0 bases removed from V and 8 bases from J, the gap between germline ends came to 10 bases. The CDR3 loop spans 13 amino acids. CDR1 and CDR2 from the germline V gene are SGHDN and FVKESK. Written as DNA, the CDR3 is TGTGCCAGCAGCCAAGATCGTACGGGGGGCTACACCTTC. This sequence encodes CASSQDRTGGYTF.

In this sample, this clone turned up once. The chain employs TRBV28 and TRBJ2-4, with D maybe TRBD1 (6 bases). Looked up from germline, CDR1 is MDHEN and CDR2 is SYDVKM. Trimming pared 6 bases from V and 1 base from J, leaving 10 bases between. This CDR3 is built from 14 residues. The CDR3 sequence is CASRTGLAKNIQYF. In DNA form, the CDR3 reads TGTGCCAGCAGAACAGGGTTGGCCAAAAACATTCAGTACTTC. Full variable domain (remainder filled in from reference TRBV28 and TRBJ2-4): DVKVTQSSRYLVKRTGEKVFLECVQDMDHENMFWYRQDPGLGLRLIYFSYDVKMKEKGDIPEGYSVSREKKERFSLILESASTNQTSMYLCASRTGLAKNIQYFGAGTRLSVL.

CDR3 loop: CASTTFTTQYF. As DNA, the CDR3 is TGTGCCAGCACAACCTTTACGACCCAGTACTTC. The rearrangement uses TRBV2 and TRBJ2-5; no reliable D call. The CDR3 covers 11 residues. Trimming removed 7 bases at V and 7 bases at J, with 10 bases between. Germline-derived CDR1 and CDR2 are SNHLY and FYNNEI.

This clone was detected only once. This sequence joins TRBV5-1 and TRBJ2-5; no clear D. The CDR3 length is 13 residues. Germline assignment: CDR1 SGHRS and CDR2 YFSETQ. Trimming cost V 0 bases and J 5 bases, with 8 bases left between them. The CDR3 sequence: CASSLGVGETQYF. The DNA of the CDR3 is TGCGCCAGCAGCTTGGGAGTAGGGGAGACCCAGTACTTC.

The chain links TRBV18 to TRBJ2-1; possibly TRBD1 or TRBD2 for D (5 bases each). This CDR3 has 15 residues. CDR1 is KGHSH, CDR2 LQKENI, per germline. Trimming shortened V by 4 bases and J by 7 bases, and 17 bases separated the two germline ends. Here the CDR3 reads CASSLYGTPENEQFF. CDR3 coding DNA: TGTGCCAGCTCACTATACGGGACCCCCGAGAATGAGCAGTTCTTC.

The rearrangement links TRBV7-2 to TRBJ1-5; TRBD1 agrees at 7 bases. V lost 7 bases, J lost 2 bases, and 5 bases stayed unmatched. The CDR3 length is 14 residues. CDR1 is SGHTA, CDR2 FQGNSA, per germline. Here the CDR3 reads CASTYRGGNQPQHF. CDR3 DNA: TGTGCCAGCACCTACAGGGGTGGCAATCAGCCCCAGCATTTT.

The gene calls are TRBV28 and TRBJ1-4; TRBD1 might be the D (5 bases). Germline loops: CDR1 MDHEN, CDR2 SYDVKM. The CDR3 is 13 residues long. The V end lost 5 bases, the J end lost 17 bases, and 21 bases lay between the germline ends. CDR3 loop: CASSTTRTRRLFF. In DNA form, the CDR3 reads TGTGCCAGCAGTACCACTCGGACACGACGCCTCTTTTTT. Using reference TRBV28 and TRBJ1-4 for the parts outside the CDR3, the full variable domain is DVKVTQSSRYLVKRTGEKVFLECVQDMDHENMFWYRQDPGLGLRLIYFSYDVKMKEKGDIPEGYSVSREKKERFSLILESASTNQTSMYLCASSTTRTRRLFFGSGTQLSVL.

The J gene is TRBJ2-2, the V gene TRBV11-1; the match to TRBD1 covers 8 bases. The germline V gene encodes CDR1 SGHAT and CDR2 FQDESV (reference sequence). The V gene end was trimmed by 5 bases and the J gene end by 6 bases; junction bases not matched to a gene: 11. The CDR3 is 16 amino acids. CDR3 bases: TGTGCCAGCAGCCCCGGACAGGGAGCATCGGCCGGGGAGCTGTTTTTT. Translation gives CASSPGQGASAGELFF.

This chain uses TRBV27 with TRBJ2-5; D might be TRBD1 (5 bases). V lost 3 bases and J 1 base, leaving 12 bases between the germline ends. CDR3 length equals 15 residues. Per the germline V gene, CDR1 is MNHEY and CDR2 is SMNVEV (reference sequence). DNA for the CDR3: TGTGCCAGCAGTTTTCTTGGTGACAGCCAAGAGACCCAGTACTTC. It is translated as CASSFLGDSQETQYF.

This chain joins TRBV27 and TRBJ2-5; D is unclear. The V end lost 2 bases, the J end lost 5 bases, and 18 bases lay between the germline ends. The CDR3 consists of 16 residues. The V gene's germline CDR1 is MNHEY and CDR2 SMNVEV (reference sequence). DNA for the CDR3: TGTGCCAGCAGTTTAAAGGCAAGGCCGGTGGTGGAGACCCAGTACTTC. This gives the protein CASSLKARPVVETQYF.

The chain employs TRBV18 and TRBJ1-2, with 7 bases identical to TRBD1. Losses at the gene ends were 0 bases for V and 2 bases for J; bases not matched to a gene: 9. The CDR3 extends over 17 amino acids. Germline values: CDR1 KGHSH, CDR2 LQKENI. The CDR3, as DNA: TGTGCCAGCTCACCACCGGGTGCGGACAGGATCAACTATGGCTACACCTTC. This sequence encodes CASSPPGADRINYGYTF.

This chain connects TRBV5-4 to TRBJ2-2; D may be TRBD1 or TRBD2 (5 bases each). The CDR3 sequence is 15 residues long. Per germline, CDR1 SGHNT and CDR2 YYREEE (reference sequence). Trimming cost V 4 bases and J 2 bases, with 12 bases left between them. The CDR3 DNA reads as TGTGCCAGCAGCACGAGGGGCCCTAACACCGGGGAGCTGTTTTTT. Amino acid sequence: CASSTRGPNTGELFF.

The J gene is TRBJ2-5, the V gene TRBV2; tentative D call: TRBD2 (6 bases). The germline CDR1 and CDR2 sequences are SNHLY and FYNNEI. The CDR3 sequence is 12 residues long. V was clipped by 11 bases and J by 2 bases, with 12 bases between them. Written as DNA, the CDR3 is TGTGCCGGAGGGACGGTTCAAGAGACCCAGTACTTC. Its protein is CAGGTVQETQYF. Combining the CDR3 with reference TRBV2 and TRBJ2-5 gives the whole variable domain EPEVTQTPSHQVTQMGQEVILRCVPISNHLYFYWYRQILGQKVEFLVSFYNNEISEKSEIFDDQFSVERPDGSNFTLKIRSTKLEDSAMYFCAGGTVQETQYFGPGTRLLVL.

This clone occurred once. This chain connects TRBV14 to TRBJ2-1; D remains unclear. V gave up 3 bases and J gave up 3 bases, with 0 bases separating them. Germline CDR1 reads SGHDN; CDR2 reads FVKESK. There are 11 residues in the CDR3. The CDR3 reads CASSHYNEQFF. DNA for the CDR3: TGTGCCAGCAGCCACTACAATGAGCAGTTCTTC.

This sequence joins TRBV19 and TRBJ2-1, with 15 bases fitting TRBD2. The V gene's germline CDR1 is LNHDA and CDR2 SQIVND (reference sequence). J was trimmed by 6 bases and V by 1 base; bases with no gene match: 1. CDR3 length equals 16 residues. The CDR3 sequence: CASSIVGLAGGNEQFF. The CDR3 DNA sequence: TGTGCCAGTAGTATAGTGGGACTAGCGGGAGGCAATGAGCAGTTCTTC. Filled out from reference TRBV19 and TRBJ2-1, the complete variable domain reads DGGITQSPKYLFRKEGQNVTLSCEQNLNHDAMYWYRQDPGQGLRLIYYSQIVNDFQKGDIAEGYSVSREKKESFPLTVTSAQKNPTAFYLCASSIVGLAGGNEQFFGPGTRLTVL.

The chain combines TRBV9 with TRBJ2-3; D not resolved. CDR3 length equals 11 residues. Germline CDR1 reads SGDLS; CDR2 reads YYNGEE. The V end lost 5 bases, the J end lost 5 bases, and 6 bases lay between the germline ends. CDR3 region: CASSTGDTQYF. In DNA, the CDR3 is TGTGCCAGCAGTACGGGAGATACGCAGTATTTT.

The rearrangement links TRBV5-1 to TRBJ2-3; a possible D gene is TRBD1 (6 bases). With 0 bases removed from V and 3 bases from J, the gap between germline ends came to 14 bases. Germline CDR1 is SGHRS and CDR2 is YFSETQ. CDR3 length equals 16 residues. In DNA, the CDR3 is TGCGCCAGCAGCTTGGCCGGGACACGTTATACAGATACGCAGTATTTT. Its protein is CASSLAGTRYTDTQYF.

This sequence joins TRBV7-8 and TRBJ2-1, with 13 bases that match TRBD2. V lost 3 bases, J lost 7 bases, and 3 bases stayed unmatched. Germline V gene sequence: CDR1 SGHVS, CDR2 FQNEAQ. The CDR3 spans 15 residues. The CDR3: CASSLGLAGHNEQFF. As DNA, the CDR3 is TGTGCCAGCAGCTTGGGACTAGCGGGGCATAATGAGCAGTTCTTC.

V usage is TRBV6-2 or TRBV6-3 and J usage is TRBJ1-2; weak D call: TRBD1 (6 bases). The V end was cut by 2 bases, the J end by 5 bases, with 12 bases between. The CDR3 spans 14 residues. Germline V gives CDR1 MNHEY, CDR2 SVGEGT. The CDR3 is CASSYAGDGYGYTF. As DNA, the CDR3 is TGTGCCAGCAGTTACGCAGGGGACGGGTATGGCTACACCTTC.

This clone was detected a few times. The rearrangement links TRBV5-1 to TRBJ2-3; 7 positions agree with TRBD2. The CDR3 is 14 amino acids. The germline V gene encodes CDR1 SGHRS and CDR2 YFSETQ. V dropped 3 bases and J dropped 0; count of bases not matched to a gene: 1. The DNA of the CDR3 is TGCGCCAGCAGCTCCGGGGGGAGCACAGATACGCAGTATTTT. Amino acid sequence: CASSSGGSTDTQYF.